This T cell receptor (beta chain) was profiled in a study of brain T cells in children with intractable seizures (dated by TCRdb to about 2021). Regarding the complete study: A NanoString immunology panel was first used to screen resected brain tissue from about 54 pediatric epilepsy surgery cases for immune gene transcripts. About 70% of the 12 selected surgery cases also had pre-surgery blood sequenced, which left four cases with brain tissue only. General findings and caveats noted by the study authors: Viral specificity was inferred only from CDR3 sequence similarity, and patients' HCMV serostatus was unknown. Because sequencing depth was different between pre-surgery and post-surgery blood, clones absent from the pre-surgery sample may reflect undersampling.

This specimen's time point label, per the study, means: blood from clinic visit 5 months post-surgery; TSC patient then seizure free. Surgery cases with the highest brain T cell transcript signatures were selected for TCR beta chain sequencing of brain tissue and, where available, blood. Patients had been treated with at least one anti-epileptic drug before surgery. The TCR-sequenced patients were children whose drug-resistant epilepsy was caused by tuberous sclerosis complex, focal cortical dysplasia, Rasmussen encephalitis or hemimegalencephaly. The Monarch genomic DNA purification kit was used to extract bulk genomic DNA from unsorted brain tissue and whole blood. The immunoSEQ assay was used to generate TCR beta chain sequences from genomic DNA. The study's own analysis went as follows. Any CDR3 sequence that did not begin with the conserved framework cysteine at position 104 was removed by hand. Clonality was calculated as one minus the normalized Shannon's Diversity Index, with values ranging from 0 (maximal diversity) to 1 (oligoclonal). Differences in the frequency of the same CDR3 between samples, such as brain versus blood, were assessed with chi-squared comparison-of-proportions tests. Public clonotypes were found through immuneACCESS searches, while the VDJdb browser was used to judge similarity to known antiviral clonotypes. TCRdb limited this immuneACCESS table to in-frame rearrangements with V and J called. A share of clones is missing; checked studies link under half to unresolved V genes, and the rest is unexplained. V and J calls and clone size are copied from that table; D and trimming were computed from the DNA. For this sample the table gives 340,000 or so clones, of which 93% were detected only once. Under 7% of the sample comes from the top ten.

As regards this clone: There is no known antigen for this receptor. Per-base qualities were not stored, and no clone one base away is much larger.

The sequence was obtained from a boy less than two years old with tuberous sclerosis and intractable seizures. The material sequenced was peripheral blood, taken more than 4 months after surgery.

The DNA is as follows: TGTGCCAGCAGTGATCTAGTCGGGGACCCTTGGGAGGCAGCTGGAAACACCATATATTTT. This encodes CASSDLVGDPWEAAGNTIYF. Recombination connected TRBV6-4 to TRBJ1-3; TRBD1 might be the D gene, on 5 matching bases. CDR3 length: 20 amino acids, cysteine to phenylalanine. Of the read, only the CDR3 DNA is kept; its 60 bases are in frame from base 1. V gives up 3 bases and J gives up 2 bases, and the segment between their germline ends measures 26 bases. CDR1 is given as MRHNA and CDR2 as SNTAGT, both from the germline V gene.